These T cell receptor beta chains were read from a single sample in a study of shared clonotypes between healthy human individuals. The data were produced by immunoSEQ multiplex PCR, yet TCRdb's version contains in-frame clones alone and is incomplete. In the table there are some 2,000,000 clones, 90% to 95% of which are singletons. Sequencing was carried out using naive CD4+ T cells sorted from blood. These receptors came from a man between 18 and 35 years old in good health. Each CDR3 is given with its conserved first and last residue. A D gene is named only where the DNA matches it firmly. Clone size, where shown, is once, few, many, or a class for clones that have expanded.

V gene,J gene,D gene,CDR3 length,clone size,CDR3 DNA,CDR3 protein
TRBV10-1,TRBJ2-7,TRBD1,13,NA,TGCGCCAGCAGCAAGGACAGGACCTACGAGCAGTACTTC,CASSKDRTYEQYF
TRBV5-1,TRBJ2-5,TRBD2,15,NA,TGCGCCAGCAGCATCGTAGCGGGAGGCCAAGAGACCCAGTACTTC,CASSIVAGGQETQYF
TRBV9,TRBJ2-5,NA,16,NA,TGTGCCAGCAGCGTAGGCAGAGGGAAAATTCAAGAGACCCAGTACTTC,CASSVGRGKIQETQYF
TRBV18,TRBJ2-2,TRBD2,17,few,TGTGCCAGCTCACCAGTTCTAAGACTAGCATTCACCGGGGAGCTGTTTTTT,CASSPVLRLAFTGELFF
TRBV28,TRBJ2-7,NA,12,NA,TGTGCCAGCAGCAAGTCCACCTACGAGCAGTACTTC,CASSKSTYEQYF
TRBV7-9,TRBJ2-1,TRBD2,15,NA,TGTGCCAGCAGCTCTAGCGGCAACCCCTACAATGAGCAGTTCTTC,CASSSSGNPYNEQFF
TRBV2,TRBJ1-1,TRBD1,16,NA,TGTGCCAGCATCCTCGGAGGGGGCGTTTCGAACACTGAAGCTTTCTTT,CASILGGGVSNTEAFF
TRBV30,TRBJ2-5,NA,14,NA,TGTGCCTGGAGTGTTGTGGGAGTCAGGGAGACCCAGTACTTC,CAWSVVGVRETQYF
TRBV5-6,TRBJ2-5,TRBD1,14,NA,TGTGCCAGCGGAGAGGCAGGGGGCGGTGAGACCCAGTACTTC,CASGEAGGGETQYF
TRBV6-6,TRBJ2-7,TRBD1,14,NA,TGTGCCAGCAGCCACCAGGGGGCCCTCTACGAGCAGTACTTC,CASSHQGALYEQYF
TRBV6-6,TRBJ2-7,NA,14,NA,TGTGCCAGCAGTTACTCGCAGAACACCTACGAGCAGTACTTC,CASSYSQNTYEQYF
TRBV7-2,TRBJ2-2,NA,12,NA,TGTGCCAGCAGCTCCTACACCGGGGAGCTGTTTTTT,CASSSYTGELFF
TRBV30,TRBJ1-5,NA,18,NA,TGTGCCTGGAGTTCTCCGGGACAACGACACTATAGCAATCAGCCCCAGCATTTT,CAWSSPGQRHYSNQPQHF
TRBV7-9,TRBJ1-5,NA,15,NA,TGTGCCAGCAGTGCCGGACCGGGAGGAGGTCAGCCCCAGCATTTT,CASSAGPGGGQPQHF
TRBV19,TRBJ1-2,TRBD1,15,many,TGTGCCAGTAGTACGACAGGGTACGGGGGTACTGGCTACACCTTC,CASSTTGYGGTGYTF
TRBV2,TRBJ1-6,TRBD1,14,NA,TGTGCCAGCCGAGGACAGGGGTCCTTTTCACCCCTCCACTTT,CASRGQGSFSPLHF
TRBV5-6,TRBJ1-5,NA,17,NA,TGTGCCAGCAGCAAGGCCTTACAGGGTAGAGGCAATCAGCCCCAGCATTTT,CASSKALQGRGNQPQHF
TRBV19,TRBJ2-7,TRBD1,14,NA,TGTGCCAGTAGTCCCGCCAGGGGGCCGTACGAGCAGTACTTC,CASSPARGPYEQYF
TRBV6-4,TRBJ1-1,NA,13,NA,TGTGCCAGCAGTACAGGTGCGAACACTGAAGCTTTCTTT,CASSTGANTEAFF
TRBV9,TRBJ1-6,TRBD1,15,once,TGTGCCAGCAGCGGGGGACAGATTTATAATTCACCCCTCCACTTT,CASSGGQIYNSPLHF
TRBV18,TRBJ2-3,NA,15,once,TGTGCCAGCTCAAGCCAGGGGACTAGCACAGATACGCAGTATTTT,CASSSQGTSTDTQYF
TRBV5-1,TRBJ2-7,NA,14,once,TGCGCCAGCAGCTTGGACCAGGAATTCTACGAGCAGTACTTC,CASSLDQEFYEQYF
TRBV7-9,TRBJ1-1,NA,16,NA,TGTGCCAGCAGCTTAGATTCTCCGGGACAGAACACTGAAGCTTTCTTT,CASSLDSPGQNTEAFF
TRBV7-2,TRBJ1-1,NA,15,NA,TGTGCCAGCAGCTTAGAGGGGGGGAGGGACACTGAAGCTTTCTTT,CASSLEGGRDTEAFF
TRBV12-5,TRBJ2-5,NA,19,NA,TGTGCTAGTGGTTTGGGCGACAGGCGATCATCTCGGGACCGGGAGACCCAGTACTTC,CASGLGDRRSSRDRETQYF
TRBV30,TRBJ2-5,NA,15,once,TGTGCCTGGAGTGCGTGGCCGTTGGGGGAAGAGACCCAGTACTTC,CAWSAWPLGEETQYF
TRBV7-5,TRBJ2-7,NA,15,NA,TGTGCCAGATCATCAAACTGGCGGGAGTCCTACGAGCAGTACTTC,CARSSNWRESYEQYF
TRBV2,TRBJ1-5,NA,15,NA,TGTGCCAGCAGTGAACAGGGGATTGGCAATCAGCCCCAGCATTTT,CASSEQGIGNQPQHF
TRBV2,TRBJ2-1,NA,10,NA,TGTGCCAGCAGTGAGGGGAGGCAGTTCTTC,CASSEGRQFF
TRBV7-9,TRBJ1-2,NA,13,once,TGTGCCAGCAGCTTAGCGATCGGGGGCGGCTACACCTTC,CASSLAIGGGYTF
TRBV9,TRBJ1-1,NA,10,NA,TGTGCCAGCAGCCCTAAGGTGGCTTTCTTT,CASSPKVAFF
TRBV4-1,TRBJ1-6,TRBD1,17,NA,TGCGCCAGCAGCCCGGGACAGGGAGATACCTATAATTCACCCCTCCACTTT,CASSPGQGDTYNSPLHF
TRBV6-5,TRBJ1-2,NA,15,NA,TGTGCCAGCAGTTCCCCCGGGGAGGCCAACTATGGCTACACCTTC,CASSSPGEANYGYTF
TRBV27,TRBJ2-2,NA,14,NA,TGTGCCAGCAGTTCTCCGGGACAAACCGGGGAGCTGTTTTTT,CASSSPGQTGELFF
TRBV29-1,TRBJ2-5,NA,14,NA,TGCAGCGTTGAAGCCAAGGAGACCATCGAGACCCAGTACTTC,CSVEAKETIETQYF
TRBV6-5,TRBJ2-1,TRBD2,15,NA,TGTGCCAGCAGCCCATCGACTAGCGGGAGGAATGAGCAGTTCTTC,CASSPSTSGRNEQFF
TRBV5-1,TRBJ2-1,NA,12,NA,TGCGCCAGCAGCTTGGCCCGCCATGAGCAGTTCTTC,CASSLARHEQFF
TRBV6-5,TRBJ2-7,NA,15,NA,TGTGCCAGCAGCTCCGAGGGGGGGCTCCGTTACGAGCAGTACTTC,CASSSEGGLRYEQYF
TRBV18,TRBJ2-7,NA,15,once,TGTGCCAGCTCACCGACGACAGGAGTGCTTTACGAGCAGTACTTC,CASSPTTGVLYEQYF
TRBV10-3,TRBJ1-1,NA,12,NA,TGTGCCACCCTCGCCACCGGGAGAGAAGCTTTCTTT,CATLATGREAFF
TRBV7-2,TRBJ2-7,TRBD1,14,NA,TGTGCCAGCCGACGGACAGGGACGACCTACGAGCAGTACTTC,CASRRTGTTYEQYF
TRBV10-3,TRBJ2-5,TRBD2,20,once,TGTGCCATCAGTGGGTTCAGGACTAGCGGGCCCGATCAAGGTGACGAGACCCAGTACTTC,CAISGFRTSGPDQGDETQYF